The T cell receptor (beta chain) described here comes from a study of T cells in Graves' hyperthyroidism and ophthalmopathy. Researchers took RNA transcripts and amplified the TCR beta CDR3 regions from them. With the HTBI primer set, the TCR CDR3 went through a first round of RT-PCR. One entry per CDR3 protein results from TCRdb running MiXCR on the multiplex PCR reads. Of more than 500,000 distinct CDR3 sequences listed, 40% to 50% are singletons. Exclusion of a patient resulted from uncontrolled infection, other autoimmune disease, pregnancy or lactation. The CDR3 has 13 amino acids. Between the trimmed V and J ends, which lost 2 bases and 2 bases, there was a span of 6 bases. Points from the study as a whole: Blood also contained most expanded thyroid clonotypes above 0.001. Progression to ophthalmopathy was predicted a median of roughly 6.6 months early.

In its sample, this clonotype was seen many times. Its target is unknown. This sequence originates from an adult woman with Graves' disease, either hyperthyroidism or ophthalmopathy (not recorded which). Sequencing was performed on peripheral blood or thyroid tissue (not recorded which). The chain employs TRBV12-3 or TRBV12-4 and TRBJ2-5; D is undetermined. DNA of the CDR3: TGTGCCAGCAGTTTATTACAGCAAGAGACCCAGTACTTC. Translation gives CASSLLQQETQYF.